A single sample gave rise to the 2 T cell receptor beta chains below, sequenced in a study of cytomegalovirus exposure and HLA in healthy donors. The PCR used 60 Vbeta and 13 Jbeta primers. Repertoires were generated with immunoSEQ multiplex PCR, while TCRdb's copy carries only in-frame clones and drops some. The data show over 150,000 clones, approximately 80% seen once. Sequencing used PBMCs. These receptors originate from a man aged 25-40 years in good health and CMV-seropositive.

This clone was observed a handful of times. This chain uses TRBV5-4 with TRBJ2-7; TRBD2 aligns across 12 bases. Unmatched junction bases numbered 7, after V lost 4 bases and J lost 5 bases. CDR1 SGHNT and CDR2 YYREEE come from the germline V gene (reference sequence). The CDR3 loop spans 15 amino acids. The CDR3 loop is CASSRTSGIVNEQYF. CDR3 bases: TGTGCCAGCAGCCGGACTAGCGGGATTGTCAACGAGCAGTACTTC. Looking up the rest from reference TRBV5-4 and TRBJ2-7 gives the full variable domain: ETGVTQSPTHLIKTRGQQVTLRCSSQSGHNTVSWYQQALGQGPQFIFQYYREEENGRGNFPPRFSGLQFPNYSSELNVNALELDDSALYLCASSRTSGIVNEQYFGPGTRLTVT.

V and J are TRBV25-1 and TRBJ2-5; 7 bases line up with TRBD1. The trim removed 1 base at V and 1 base at J, leaving 12 bases unmatched. Germline values: CDR1 MGHDK, CDR2 SYGVNS. The CDR3 is made up of 18 amino acids. CDR3 amino acids: CASSELAEGARVQETQYF. Written as DNA, the CDR3 is TGTGCCAGCAGTGAATTGGCCGAGGGGGCGCGGGTCCAAGAGACCCAGTACTTC.